Sequencing of this TCR beta chain was carried out in a study of blood T cell repertoires in COVID-19. At the level of the study: Some COVID-19 samples were acute and others convalescent; all came from the United States, Italy and Spain. Sample material is recorded as cDNA or gDNA derived from T cells, B-cell-depleted T cells, or PBMCs.

Measured with immunoSEQ multiplex PCR; TCRdb has only the in-frame clones, and not every one. The sample has 250,000 or so clones, roughly 89% seen once. The cohort comprised adults aged about 18 to 100 years residing in about two dozen US areas. Clinical history as reported by participants underpinned cohort assignment. Unmatched junction bases numbered 7, after V lost 4 bases and J lost 2 bases. This CDR3 is 15 amino acids long. Germline values: CDR1 LNHNV, CDR2 YYDKDF (reference sequence). The material sequenced was PBMCs or T cells enriched from blood (not recorded which). The receptor was derived from a woman aged 30 to 39 with acute COVID-19. The J gene is TRBJ2-7, the V gene TRBV15; 8 bases fit TRBD2. Here the CDR3 reads CATSKPGLGAYEQYF. For the CDR3, the DNA is TGTGCCACCAGCAAACCGGGACTAGGGGCCTACGAGCAGTACTTC.